The present entry profiles one T cell receptor (beta chain) with its context. Its antigen is not identified. This entry comes from a study of lymphopenia after photon versus proton radiotherapy. Study results and limitations: A bigger post-nadir fall in TCR diversity correlated inversely with survival time in deceased patients. Post-nadir diversity loss with photons came from oligoclonal expansion, particularly CD8+ Temra cells.

The repertoire was sequenced with immunoSEQ multiplex PCR; TCRdb's copy has only in-frame clones and lacks some. Among more than 15,000 clones listed, under 90% were seen once. This TCR derives from a man aged 65 to 79 with pancreatic cancer. This material consisted of peripheral blood, taken from a patient treated with proton-based radiotherapy.

The CDR3 coding sequence is TGTGCCAGCCCCCCCAGCGGGAGAAAACCGGATACGCAGTATTTT. Translation: CASPPSGRKPDTQYF. This chain connects TRBV28 to TRBJ2-3; 8 bases align to TRBD2. Trimming took 8 bases from V and 6 from J; bases not matched to a gene: 13. The CDR3 contains 15 residues. CDR1 and CDR2 (germline): MDHEN, SYDVKM.